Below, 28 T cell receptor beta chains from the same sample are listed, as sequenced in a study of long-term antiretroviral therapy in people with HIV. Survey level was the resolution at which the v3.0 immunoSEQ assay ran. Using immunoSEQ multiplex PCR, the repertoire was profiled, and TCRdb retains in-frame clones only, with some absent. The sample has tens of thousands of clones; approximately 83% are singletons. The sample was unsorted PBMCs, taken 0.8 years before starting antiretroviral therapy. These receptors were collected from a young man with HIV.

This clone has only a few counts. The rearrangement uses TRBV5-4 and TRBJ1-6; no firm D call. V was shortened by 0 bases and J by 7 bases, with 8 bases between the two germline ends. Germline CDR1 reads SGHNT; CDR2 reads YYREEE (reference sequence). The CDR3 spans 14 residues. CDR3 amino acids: CASSLGPGNSPLHF. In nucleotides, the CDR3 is TGTGCCAGCAGCTTGGGCCCGGGGAATTCACCCCTCCACTTT.

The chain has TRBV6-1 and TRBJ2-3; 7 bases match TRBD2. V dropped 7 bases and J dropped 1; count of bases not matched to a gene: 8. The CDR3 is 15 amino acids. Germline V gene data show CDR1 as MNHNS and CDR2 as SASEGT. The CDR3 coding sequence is TGTGCCAGCACCCCCGGCGGGAGAGGCACAGATACGCAGTATTTT. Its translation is CASTPGGRGTDTQYF.

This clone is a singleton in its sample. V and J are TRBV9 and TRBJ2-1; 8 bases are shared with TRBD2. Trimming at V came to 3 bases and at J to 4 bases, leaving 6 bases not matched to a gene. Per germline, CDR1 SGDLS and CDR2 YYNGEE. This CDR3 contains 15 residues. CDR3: CASSGRGGMYNEQFF. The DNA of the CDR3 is TGTGCCAGCAGCGGCCGGGGGGGCATGTACAATGAGCAGTTCTTC.

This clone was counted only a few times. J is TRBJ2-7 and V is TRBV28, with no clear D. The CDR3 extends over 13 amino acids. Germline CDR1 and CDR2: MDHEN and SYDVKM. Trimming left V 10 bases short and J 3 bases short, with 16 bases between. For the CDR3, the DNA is TGTGCCACCGTCTCGCCAAACGGCTACGAGCAGTACTTC. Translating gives CATVSPNGYEQYF. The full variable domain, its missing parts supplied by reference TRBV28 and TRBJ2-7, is DVKVTQSSRYLVKRTGEKVFLECVQDMDHENMFWYRQDPGLGLRLIYFSYDVKMKEKGDIPEGYSVSREKKERFSLILESASTNQTSMYLCATVSPNGYEQYFGPGTRLTVT.

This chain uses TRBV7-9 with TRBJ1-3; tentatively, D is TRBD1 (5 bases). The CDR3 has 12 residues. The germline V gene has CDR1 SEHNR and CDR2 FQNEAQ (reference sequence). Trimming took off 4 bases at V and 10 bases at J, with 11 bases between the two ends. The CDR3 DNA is TGTGCCAGCAGCTGGGGGGAAGAAACCATATATTTT. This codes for CASSWGEETIYF.

The CDR3 DNA reads as TGTGCCAGCAGTGCAATTAGCGGGGAGGGTACGCAGTATTTT. Its protein product is CASSAISGEGTQYF. The rearrangement uses TRBV6-4 and TRBJ2-3; TRBD2 matches at 8 bases. There are 14 residues in the CDR3. Germline-derived CDR1 and CDR2 are MRHNA and SNTAGT. The junction had 8 bases not matched to a gene; V was cut back by 4 bases and J by 8 bases.

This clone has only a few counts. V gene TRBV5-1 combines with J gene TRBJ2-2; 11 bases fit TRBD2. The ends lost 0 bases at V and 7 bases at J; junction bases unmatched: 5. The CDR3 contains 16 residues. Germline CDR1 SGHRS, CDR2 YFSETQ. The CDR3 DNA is TGCGCCAGCAGCTTGGTTGGGACTAGCGGAAGCGGGGAGCTGTTTTTT. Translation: CASSLVGTSGSGELFF. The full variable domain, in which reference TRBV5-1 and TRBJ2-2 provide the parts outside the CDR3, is KAGVTQTPRYLIKTRGQQVTLSCSPISGHRSVSWYQQTPGQGLQFLFEYFSETQRNKGNFPGRFSGRQFSNSRSEMNVSTLELGDSALYLCASSLVGTSGSGELFFGEGSRLTVL.

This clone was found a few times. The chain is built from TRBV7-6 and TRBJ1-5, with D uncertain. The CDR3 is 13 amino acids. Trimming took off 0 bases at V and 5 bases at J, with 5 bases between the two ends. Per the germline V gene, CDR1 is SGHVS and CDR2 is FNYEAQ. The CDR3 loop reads CASSLARDQPQHF. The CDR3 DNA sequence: TGTGCCAGCAGCTTAGCGCGAGATCAGCCCCAGCATTTT.

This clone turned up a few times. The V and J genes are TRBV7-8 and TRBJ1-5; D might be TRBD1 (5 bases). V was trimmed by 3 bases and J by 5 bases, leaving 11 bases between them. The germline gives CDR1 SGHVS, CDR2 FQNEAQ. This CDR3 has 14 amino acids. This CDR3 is CASSFSPGDQPQHF. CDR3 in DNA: TGTGCCAGCAGCTTTTCCCCGGGGGATCAGCCCCAGCATTTT.

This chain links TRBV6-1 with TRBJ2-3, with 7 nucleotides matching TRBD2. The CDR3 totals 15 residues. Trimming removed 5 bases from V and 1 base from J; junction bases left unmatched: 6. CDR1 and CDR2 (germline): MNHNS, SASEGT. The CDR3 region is CASSPEGLRTDTQYF. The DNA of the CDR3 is TGTGCCAGCAGTCCAGAGGGACTACGCACAGATACGCAGTATTTT.

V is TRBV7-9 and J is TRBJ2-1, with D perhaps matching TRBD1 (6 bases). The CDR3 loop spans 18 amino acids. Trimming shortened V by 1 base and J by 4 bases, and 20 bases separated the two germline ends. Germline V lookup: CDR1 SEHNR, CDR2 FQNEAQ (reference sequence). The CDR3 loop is CASSLVNLKEGQYNEQFF. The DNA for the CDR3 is TGTGCCAGCAGCTTAGTTAATTTAAAAGAAGGACAGTACAATGAGCAGTTCTTC.

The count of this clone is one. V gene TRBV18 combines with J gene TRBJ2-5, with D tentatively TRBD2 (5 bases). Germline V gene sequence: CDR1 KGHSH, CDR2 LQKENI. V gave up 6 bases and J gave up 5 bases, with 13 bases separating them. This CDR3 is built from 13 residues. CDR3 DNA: TGTGCCAGCTCCCCCGGGGAAAGGGAGACCCAGTACTTC. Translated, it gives CASSPGERETQYF.

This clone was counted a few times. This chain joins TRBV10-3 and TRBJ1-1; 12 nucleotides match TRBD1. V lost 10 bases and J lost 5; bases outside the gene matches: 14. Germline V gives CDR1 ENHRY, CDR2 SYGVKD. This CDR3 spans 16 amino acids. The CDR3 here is CATASPGQGAETEAFF. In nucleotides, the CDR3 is TGTGCCACCGCCTCGCCGGGACAGGGGGCGGAAACTGAAGCTTTCTTT.

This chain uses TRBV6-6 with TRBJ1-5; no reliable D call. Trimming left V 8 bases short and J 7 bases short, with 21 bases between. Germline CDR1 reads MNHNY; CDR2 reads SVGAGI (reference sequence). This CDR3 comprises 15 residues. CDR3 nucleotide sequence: TGTGCCAGCCCACCGACGCAGGTGGAGAGGCAGCCCCAGCATTTT. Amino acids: CASPPTQVERQPQHF.

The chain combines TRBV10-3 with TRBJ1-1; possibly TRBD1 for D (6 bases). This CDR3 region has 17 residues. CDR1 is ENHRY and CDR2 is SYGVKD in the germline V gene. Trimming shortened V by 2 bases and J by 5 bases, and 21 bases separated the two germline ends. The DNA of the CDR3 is TGTGCCATCAGTGAGCCGAATAGGGGCAGGGGAAGGACTGAAGCTTTCTTT. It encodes CAISEPNRGRGRTEAFF.

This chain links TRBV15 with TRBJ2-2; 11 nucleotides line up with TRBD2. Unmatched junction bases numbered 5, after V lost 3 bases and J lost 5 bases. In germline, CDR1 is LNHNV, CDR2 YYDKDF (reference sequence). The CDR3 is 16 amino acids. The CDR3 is CATSSPGLADTGELFF. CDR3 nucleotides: TGTGCCACCAGCAGCCCGGGACTAGCGGATACCGGGGAGCTGTTTTTT.

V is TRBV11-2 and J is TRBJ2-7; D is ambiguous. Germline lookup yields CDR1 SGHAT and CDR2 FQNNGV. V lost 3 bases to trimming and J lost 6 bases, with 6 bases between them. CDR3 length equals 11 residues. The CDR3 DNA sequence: TGTGCCAGCAGCTTCGGCCGCGAGCAGTACTTC. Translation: CASSFGREQYF.

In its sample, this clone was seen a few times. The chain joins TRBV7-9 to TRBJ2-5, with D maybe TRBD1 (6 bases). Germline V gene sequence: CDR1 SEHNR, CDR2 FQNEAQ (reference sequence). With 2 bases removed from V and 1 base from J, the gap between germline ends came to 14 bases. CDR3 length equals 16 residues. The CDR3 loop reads CASSLLDSRLQETQYF. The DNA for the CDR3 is TGTGCCAGCAGCTTATTGGACAGCCGACTCCAAGAGACCCAGTACTTC.

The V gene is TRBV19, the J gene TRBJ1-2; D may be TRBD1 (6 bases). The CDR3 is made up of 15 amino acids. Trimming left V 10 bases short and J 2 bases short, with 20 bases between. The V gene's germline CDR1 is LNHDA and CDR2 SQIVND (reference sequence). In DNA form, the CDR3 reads TGTGCCACCAAACCGGCTGGGGGCGACAACTATGGCTACACCTTC. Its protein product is CATKPAGGDNYGYTF.

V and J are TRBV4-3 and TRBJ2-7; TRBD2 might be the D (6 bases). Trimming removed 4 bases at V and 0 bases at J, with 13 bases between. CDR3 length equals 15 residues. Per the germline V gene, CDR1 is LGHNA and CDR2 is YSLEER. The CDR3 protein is CASSPGRGNSYEQYF. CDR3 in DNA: TGCGCCAGCAGCCCGGGGCGGGGTAACTCCTACGAGCAGTACTTC.

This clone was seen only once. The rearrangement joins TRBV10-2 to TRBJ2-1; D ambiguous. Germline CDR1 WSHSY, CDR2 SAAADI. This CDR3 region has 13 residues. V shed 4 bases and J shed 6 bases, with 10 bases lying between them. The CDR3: CASSVEPGNEQFF. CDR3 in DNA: TGCGCCAGCAGTGTGGAGCCGGGCAATGAGCAGTTCTTC.

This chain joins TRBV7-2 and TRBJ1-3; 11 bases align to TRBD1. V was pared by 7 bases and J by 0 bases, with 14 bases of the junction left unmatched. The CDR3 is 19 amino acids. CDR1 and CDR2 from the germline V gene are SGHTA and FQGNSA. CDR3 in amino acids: CASTRTDRGPTASGNTIYF. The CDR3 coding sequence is TGTGCCAGCACTAGAACGGACAGGGGGCCTACTGCCTCTGGAAACACCATATATTTT.

In DNA, the CDR3 is TGCGCCAGCAGCCAAGCCACACTCATGAACACTGAAGCTTTCTTT. This gives the protein CASSQATLMNTEAFF. The chain recombines TRBV4-1 with TRBJ1-1; no definite D call. Germline CDR1 is MGHRA and CDR2 is YSYEKL. The CDR3 length is 15 residues. V was pared by 1 base and J by 0 bases, with 9 bases between.

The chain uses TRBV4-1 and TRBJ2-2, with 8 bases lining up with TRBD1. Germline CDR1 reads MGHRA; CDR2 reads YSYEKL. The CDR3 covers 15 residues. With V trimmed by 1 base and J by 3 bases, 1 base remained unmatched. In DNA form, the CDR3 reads TGCGCCAGCAGCCAAGCGACAGGGGACACCGGGGAGCTGTTTTTT. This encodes CASSQATGDTGELFF.

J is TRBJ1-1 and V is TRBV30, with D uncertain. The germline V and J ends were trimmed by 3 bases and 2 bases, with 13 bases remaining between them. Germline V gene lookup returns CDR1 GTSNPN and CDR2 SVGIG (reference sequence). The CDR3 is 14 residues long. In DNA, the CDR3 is TGTGCCTGGAGAAGGGTGGGCGGAAACACTGAAGCTTTCTTT. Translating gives CAWRRVGGNTEAFF.

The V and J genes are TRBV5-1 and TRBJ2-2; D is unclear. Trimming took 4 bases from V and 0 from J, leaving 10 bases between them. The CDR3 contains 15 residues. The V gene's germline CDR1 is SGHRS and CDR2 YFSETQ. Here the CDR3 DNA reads TGCGCCAGCAGCGAGACACCTACGAACACCGGGGAGCTGTTTTTT. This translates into CASSETPTNTGELFF. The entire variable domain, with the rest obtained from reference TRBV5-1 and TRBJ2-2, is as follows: KAGVTQTPRYLIKTRGQQVTLSCSPISGHRSVSWYQQTPGQGLQFLFEYFSETQRNKGNFPGRFSGRQFSNSRSEMNVSTLELGDSALYLCASSETPTNTGELFFGEGSRLTVL.

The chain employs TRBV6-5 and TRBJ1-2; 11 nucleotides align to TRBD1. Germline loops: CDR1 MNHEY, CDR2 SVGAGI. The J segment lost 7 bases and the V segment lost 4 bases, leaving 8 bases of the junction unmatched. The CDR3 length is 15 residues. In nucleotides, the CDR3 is TGTGCCAGCAGTTCCAGGGGACAGGGGGAGATTGGCTACACCTTC. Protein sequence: CASSSRGQGEIGYTF.

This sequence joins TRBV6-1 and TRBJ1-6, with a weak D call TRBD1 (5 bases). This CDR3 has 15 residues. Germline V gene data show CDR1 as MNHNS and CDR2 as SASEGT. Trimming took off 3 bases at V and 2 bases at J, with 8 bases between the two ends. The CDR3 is CASSDRQTYNSPLHF. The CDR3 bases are TGTGCCAGCAGTGACAGACAGACCTATAATTCACCCCTCCACTTT.